This entry features one TCR beta chain sequence. CDR1 and CDR2 from the germline V gene are GTSNPN and SVGIG (reference sequence). Trimming removed 1 base at V and 0 bases at J, with 10 bases between. The CDR3 runs to 15 residues. The sample is drawn from a study of blood T cell repertoires in COVID-19. Looking at the study overall: Some COVID-19 samples were acute and others convalescent; all came from the United States, Italy and Spain. PBMCs, B-cell-depleted T cells, or T cells provided the cDNA or gDNA that made up the material.

Authors' analysis steps: Amplification with reference gene primers provided the estimates of nucleated cell counts. Profiling relied on immunoSEQ multiplex PCR, and the TCRdb table lists in-frame clones only, not all of them. That table is the source of V, J and clone size, and D and trimming were worked out from the DNA. The sample includes over 250,000 clones, 80% to 90% seen only once; the top ten take approximately 2.2%. The TCR comes from a woman aged 45-65 years with acute or convalescent COVID-19. Source material: peripheral blood. The chain couples TRBV30 to TRBJ2-1; D gene unclear. As DNA, the CDR3 is TGTGCCTGGAGTGAACCAATGAGCTCCTACAATGAGCAGTTCTTC. Encoded protein: CAWSEPMSSYNEQFF.